This T cell receptor beta chain is from a study of cytomegalovirus exposure and HLA in healthy donors. For this clone: What it recognizes is unknown.

The donors were part of the roughly 110-subject validation cohort, which stood apart from the roughly 670-subject first cohort. The CDR3 is 14 residues long. Trimming pared 8 bases from V and 0 bases from J, leaving 13 bases between. The germline V gene has CDR1 MDHEN and CDR2 SYDVKM. Repertoires were generated with immunoSEQ multiplex PCR, while TCRdb's copy carries only in-frame clones and drops some. This table has about 330,000 clones, roughly 90% appearing once. Points from the study as a whole: First-cohort TCR clusters tended to co-occur in the 130 or so validation repertoires, a later analysis found. Most TCR sequences proved rare, with some public TCRs found in many donors.

Source material: PBMCs. The clonotype originates from a woman aged 18-29 years in good health and CMV-seronegative. The chain recombines TRBV28 with TRBJ1-1; D uncertain. The CDR3 nucleotides read TGTGCCAGCCTCGGAGGGCAGATGAACACTGAAGCTTTCTTT. It codes for CASLGGQMNTEAFF. The variable domain in full, with the rest retrieved from reference TRBV28 and TRBJ1-1, is DVKVTQSSRYLVKRTGEKVFLECVQDMDHENMFWYRQDPGLGLRLIYFSYDVKMKEKGDIPEGYSVSREKKERFSLILESASTNQTSMYLCASLGGQMNTEAFFGQGTRLTVV.